This T cell receptor (beta chain) was captured in a study of neurological immune-mediated disorders. Overall study findings and caveats: Across subjects, expanded clones had no CDR3 amino acid sequences in common, pointing to private repertoires in all groups.

This clonotype occurred many times. No antigen is known for it. The CDR3 length is 14 residues. CDR1 is DFQATT and CDR2 is SNEGSKA in the germline V gene (reference sequence). V lost 6 bases to trimming and J lost 0 bases, with 12 bases between them. For the sorted libraries, roughly 1 million CD4+ or CD8+ T cells were used. TCRdb re-analysed the 5' RACE reads in MiXCR, keeping a single row per CDR3 protein. The sample yields more than 25,000 distinct CDR3 sequences, over 3.5% seen once. The TCR sequence derives from a woman aged 35 to 49 in good health. J is TRBJ1-5 and V is TRBV20-1; D uncertain. The sequencing sample was made of CD4+ T cells from blood. Here the CDR3 reads CSASDPDSNQPQHF. DNA for the CDR3: TGCAGTGCCAGTGACCCCGATAGCAATCAGCCCCAGCATTTT.